Presented here are 23 T cell receptor beta chains from one specimen sequenced in a study of radiation and T cells in renal cell carcinoma. The assay was immunoSEQ multiplex PCR, and TCRdb's table has in-frame clones only and misses some. The repertoire has about 150,000 clones, approximately 88% of them found once; the top ten carry roughly 13%. Noted time point: blood 2 weeks post-SBRT. Treatment specified: 15 Gy SBRT to primary tumor, nephrectomy 4 weeks later. Material: blood, obtained from a patient whose treatment included radiotherapy and nephrectomy. The receptors here all came from a woman aged 50 to 65 with renal cell carcinoma.

A single count supports this clone. The chain recombines TRBV7-8 with TRBJ2-7, with D possibly being TRBD1 (6 bases). Germline CDR1 reads SGHVS; CDR2 reads FQNEAQ. Trimming removed 7 bases at V and 0 bases at J, with 19 bases between. This CDR3 contains 16 residues. The CDR3 nucleotides read TGTGCCAGCACCCTAAGGGTGAGGGGGAGCTCCTACGAGCAGTACTTC. Translated, it gives CASTLRVRGSSYEQYF.

The gene calls are TRBV30 and TRBJ1-1, with a weak D call TRBD1 (5 bases). CDR1 and CDR2 from the germline V gene are GTSNPN and SVGIG (reference sequence). The CDR3 is 9 amino acids. Trimming removed 4 bases at V and 10 bases at J, with 7 bases between. CDR3 DNA: TGTGCCTGGAATGGGGGAGCTTTCTTT. Encoded protein: CAWNGGAFF.

This chain connects TRBV6-1 to TRBJ1-4; 10 bases are a match to TRBD1. The V gene end was trimmed by 6 bases and the J gene end by 2 bases; junction bases not matched to a gene: 3. This CDR3 has 15 amino acids. CDR1 and CDR2 (germline): MNHNS, SASEGT. CDR3 residues: CASRDRGLTNEKLFF. CDR3 in DNA: TGTGCCAGCAGGGACAGGGGGTTGACTAATGAAAAACTGTTTTTT.

This chain joins TRBV6-4 and TRBJ2-4; D is perhaps TRBD2 (5 bases). V was clipped by 7 bases and J by 0 bases, with 25 bases between them. CDR1 is MRHNA and CDR2 is SNTAGT in the germline V gene. The CDR3 is 19 residues long. DNA of the CDR3: TGTGCCAGCACCCCGAGGCCGCCCGGGAACCCTTTAGCCAAAAACATTCAGTACTTC. It yields the protein CASTPRPPGNPLAKNIQYF.

The J gene is TRBJ1-4, the V gene TRBV5-1, with D tentatively TRBD1 (6 bases). Germline CDR1 reads SGHRS; CDR2 reads YFSETQ. V was clipped by 1 base and J by 3 bases, with 10 bases between them. The CDR3 extends over 15 amino acids. The CDR3 loop reads CASSLSTGSNEKLFF. The CDR3 DNA reads TGCGCCAGCAGCTTGAGTACAGGGTCTAATGAAAAACTGTTTTTT.

The chain has TRBV7-9 and TRBJ1-2; 7 bases fit TRBD1. Germline V gene sequence: CDR1 SEHNR, CDR2 FQNEAQ (reference sequence). The length of the CDR3 is 14 residues. Trimming cost V 5 bases and J 5 bases; bases outside gene matches: 8. In nucleotides, the CDR3 is TGTGCCAGCAGCCCGGGACAGCGAAATTATGGCTACACCTTC. As protein: CASSPGQRNYGYTF.

The chain has TRBV28 and TRBJ1-2; D is unresolved. The V and J ends lost 5 bases and 1 base respectively, with 8 bases between them. The CDR3 runs 13 residues. Germline V gives CDR1 MDHEN, CDR2 SYDVKM. CDR3 in amino acids: CASSEQYNYGYTF. DNA of the CDR3: TGTGCCAGCAGTGAGCAATATAACTATGGCTACACCTTC.

V is TRBV7-8 and J is TRBJ1-2; D perhaps matches TRBD1 (6 bases). Germline assignment: CDR1 SGHVS and CDR2 FQNEAQ. The CDR3 is 15 residues long. V was pared by 7 bases and J by 8 bases, with 23 bases between. CDR3 in amino acids: CASTKFTRAGGGYTF. CDR3 DNA: TGTGCCAGCACAAAATTCACCCGGGCCGGGGGCGGCTACACCTTC.

The chain couples TRBV19 to TRBJ1-1, with 8 bases aligning to TRBD1. The J segment lost 4 bases and the V segment lost 9 bases, leaving 10 bases of the junction unmatched. Germline CDR1 reads LNHDA; CDR2 reads SQIVND (reference sequence). This CDR3 comprises 14 residues. CDR3 in DNA: TGTGCCAGCCGACTTGGACAGGGCGGCACTGAAGCTTTCTTT. It is translated as CASRLGQGGTEAFF.

The V and J genes are TRBV2 and TRBJ2-7; D ambiguous. The V and J ends lost 4 bases and 2 bases respectively, with 9 bases between them. The CDR3 is 13 residues long. In germline, CDR1 is SNHLY, CDR2 FYNNEI. CDR3 sequence reads: CASSVDYAYEQYF. The CDR3 bases are TGTGCCAGCAGTGTAGATTACGCCTACGAGCAGTACTTC.

The V call is TRBV19, the J call TRBJ1-2; unclear D gene. The CDR3 consists of 12 residues. Per germline, CDR1 LNHDA and CDR2 SQIVND (reference sequence). The V end lost 1 base, the J end lost 5 bases, and 5 bases lay between the germline ends. DNA of the CDR3: TGTGCCAGTAGTATAGGGAAGTATGGCTACACCTTC. Its translation is CASSIGKYGYTF.

The rearrangement joins TRBV4-3 to TRBJ2-5; a weak D match, TRBD2 (7 bases). The germline V gene has CDR1 LGHNA and CDR2 YSLEER. The CDR3 is 16 residues long. V was cut by 0 bases and J by 2 bases, with 13 bases left in between. In DNA, the CDR3 is TGCGCCAGCAGCCAAGATCGCGGGGGCCCGCAAGAGACCCAGTACTTC. It encodes CASSQDRGGPQETQYF.

This clone was seen only a few times. J is TRBJ2-1 and V is TRBV5-6; 10 bases line up with TRBD1. V gave up 5 bases and J gave up 4 bases; unmatched junction bases: 6. The CDR3 is 15 residues long. Germline CDR1 is SGHDT and CDR2 is YYEEEE. DNA of the CDR3: TGTGCCAGCAGTGCCGGGACAGGGGATTACAATGAGCAGTTCTTC. Translated, it gives CASSAGTGDYNEQFF.

The chain joins TRBV5-1 to TRBJ2-2; D assignment may be TRBD1 or TRBD2 (5 bases each). The CDR3 totals 16 residues. Germline CDR1 SGHRS, CDR2 YFSETQ. V dropped 0 bases and J dropped 4 bases, with 13 bases sitting between them. This CDR3 reads CASSLAGTVSTGELFF. The CDR3 DNA is TGCGCCAGCAGCTTGGCGGGGACCGTAAGCACCGGGGAGCTGTTTTTT.

Here the CDR3 DNA reads TGTGCCAGCAGCCCAATAACAGGGAGGGGCACTGAAGCTTTCTTT. Translation: CASSPITGRGTEAFF. The chain links TRBV7-2 to TRBJ1-1, with a weak D call TRBD1 (6 bases). CDR3 size: 15 residues. Trimming removed 5 bases at V and 4 bases at J, with 17 bases between. Germline loops: CDR1 SGHTA, CDR2 FQGNSA.

The chain joins TRBV10-3 to TRBJ2-1; D not resolved. This CDR3 is built from 14 residues. V was pared by 0 bases and J by 7 bases, with 10 bases between. Germline CDR1 ENHRY, CDR2 SYGVKD. The CDR3 loop reads CAISESVKPNEQFF. Written as DNA, the CDR3 is TGTGCCATCAGTGAGTCGGTAAAGCCTAATGAGCAGTTCTTC.

The CDR3 region has the DNA TGTGCCAGCAGCGAGGTTACGAGTATCTACAATGAGCAGTTCTTC. Translating gives CASSEVTSIYNEQFF. The chain recombines TRBV9 with TRBJ2-1; D is uncertain. Germline V CDR1 and CDR2: SGDLS, YYNGEE. Trimming took 3 bases from V and 3 from J, leaving 13 bases between them. The CDR3 consists of 15 residues.

This chain links TRBV7-2 with TRBJ1-1; D may be TRBD1 (5 bases). Trimming removed 1 base at V and 4 bases at J, with 10 bases between. Germline values: CDR1 SGHTA, CDR2 FQGNSA. This CDR3 contains 14 residues. The CDR3 protein is CASSLGGVGTEAFF. DNA of the CDR3: TGTGCCAGCAGCTTAGGGGGGGTTGGCACTGAAGCTTTCTTT.

This chain uses TRBV5-1 with TRBJ1-2; D remains ambiguous. Trimming cost V 0 bases and J 8 bases, with 8 bases left between them. Germline-derived CDR1 and CDR2 are SGHRS and YFSETQ. The CDR3 contains 12 residues. For the CDR3, the DNA is TGCGCCAGCAGCTTGGCTCGGAGCGGCTACACCTTC. This encodes CASSLARSGYTF.

V usage is TRBV7-9 and J usage is TRBJ1-6; D gene uncertain. V shed 2 bases and J shed 8 bases, with 13 bases lying between them. The germline V gene has CDR1 SEHNR and CDR2 FQNEAQ (reference sequence). The CDR3 is 15 residues long. CDR3 nucleotide sequence: TGTGCCAGCAGCTTACGACGGGCCGGGGATTCACCCCTCCACTTT. This sequence encodes CASSLRRAGDSPLHF.

This sequence joins TRBV19 and TRBJ1-5, with 8 bases that match TRBD1. The trim removed 9 bases at V and 6 bases at J, leaving 7 bases unmatched. CDR1 LNHDA and CDR2 SQIVND come from the germline V gene (reference sequence). The CDR3 extends over 13 amino acids. This chain's CDR3 is CASTNRGGQPQHF. CDR3 DNA sequence: TGTGCCAGCACTAACAGGGGGGGTCAGCCCCAGCATTTT.

This clone has a single count. The chain joins TRBV7-6 to TRBJ1-2; D not certain. The CDR3 spans 15 residues. The V gene lost 5 bases and the J gene lost 4 bases, with 17 bases spanning the gap. The germline V gene encodes CDR1 SGHVS and CDR2 FNYEAQ. CDR3 region: CASSPSGIIVYGYTF. The DNA of the CDR3 is TGTGCCAGCAGCCCATCGGGTATTATCGTCTATGGCTACACCTTC. The full variable domain, completed using reference TRBV7-6 and TRBJ1-2, is GAGVSQSPRYKVTKRGQDVALRCDPISGHVSLYWYRQALGQGPEFLTYFNYEAQQDKSGLPNDRFSAERPEGSISTLTIQRTEQRDSAMYRCASSPSGIIVYGYTFGSGTRLTVV.

This chain joins TRBV4-1 and TRBJ1-5; no reliable D call. Per germline, CDR1 MGHRA and CDR2 YSYEKL. Deletions cut 2 bases from V and 7 bases from J, with 15 bases between. This CDR3 comprises 15 residues. This CDR3 reads CASSQFLVGLQPQHF. CDR3 nucleotides: TGCGCCAGCAGCCAATTCCTCGTCGGTTTACAGCCCCAGCATTTT.